This T cell receptor beta chain is drawn from a study of blood T cell repertoires in COVID-19. Study context: The United States, Italy and Spain were the sources of the acute and convalescent COVID-19 samples.

Under the authors' procedure: Reference gene primers were amplified, and this amplification served to estimate nucleated cell counts. Only in-frame clones appear in the TCRdb table, and some are missing; sequencing was by immunoSEQ multiplex PCR. The DNA was the basis for D and trimming; V, J and clone size are from that table. The sample lists more than 110,000 clones, 85% to 90% seen once, with about 2.9% in the top ten. This CDR3 has 14 residues. CDR1 SGHRS and CDR2 YFSETQ come from the germline V gene. Trimming removed 1 base from V and 13 bases from J; junction bases left unmatched: 8. The receptor comes from a man between 60 and 75 years old with active or convalescent COVID-19. Sequenced material: peripheral blood. V is TRBV5-1 and J is TRBJ1-6; 7 bases fit TRBD1. This CDR3 is CASSLLPTGSPLHF. In DNA form, the CDR3 reads TGCGCCAGCAGCTTGCTGCCGACAGGGTCGCCCCTCCACTTT. Filled out from reference TRBV5-1 and TRBJ1-6, the complete variable domain reads KAGVTQTPRYLIKTRGQQVTLSCSPISGHRSVSWYQQTPGQGLQFLFEYFSETQRNKGNFPGRFSGRQFSNSRSEMNVSTLELGDSALYLCASSLLPTGSPLHFGNGTRLTVT.